This T cell receptor (beta chain) was captured by sequencing in a study of shared clonotypes between healthy human individuals. Assay: immunoSEQ multiplex PCR; the TCRdb copy retains only in-frame clones and omits some. The sample carries a few hundred thousand clones, roughly 97% recorded once. CDR1 and CDR2 from the germline V gene are MDHEN and SYDVKM. The CDR3 consists of 15 residues. Trimming removed 8 bases from V and 4 bases from J; junction bases left unmatched: 14. The TCR sequence derives from a woman in her 30s in good health. V usage is TRBV28 and J usage is TRBJ2-7; 7 bases fit TRBD1. The sequencing input was naive CD4+ T cells sorted from blood. Subset noted: CD45RA+ positively selected. The CDR3 spells CASLGYRGNNYEQYF. Here the CDR3 DNA reads TGTGCCAGCTTGGGTTACAGGGGTAATAATTACGAGCAGTACTTC.